The present entry profiles one T cell receptor beta chain with its context. Its antigen is not identified. This sample is part of a study of beta chain features in type 1 diabetes. Since all of the isolated RNA was reverse transcribed, expressed TCRB transcripts were what got sequenced. Method: immunoSEQ multiplex PCR; TCRdb's copy keeps in-frame clones and lacks some. The table records about 16,000 clones, just over 70% of them present only once. Germline V gene lookup returns CDR1 SGDLS and CDR2 YYNGEE. Trimming took off 0 bases at V and 0 bases at J, with 4 bases between the two ends. This CDR3 is built from 13 residues. Findings and caveats of the study: Still unanswered here is whether HLA type influences TCRB rearrangement. Patients and controls would be equally affected if PCR favored shorter templates. Cells with high TCR expression could be over-represented when cDNA is sequenced. Shortening that was moderate but significant affected the TCRB CDR3s of Type 1 diabetes patients in all four CD4+ subsets.

Sample: stem cell memory CD4+ T cells from blood. The chain couples TRBV9 to TRBJ2-7; the D is unclear. The receptor was isolated from a man aged 30 to 39 with type 1 diabetes. This CDR3 is CASSVDYSYEQYF. The CDR3 DNA reads as TGTGCCAGCAGCGTAGACTACTCCTACGAGCAGTACTTC. The complete variable domain, with remaining parts taken from reference TRBV9 and TRBJ2-7, reads DSGVTQTPKHLITATGQRVTLRCSPRSGDLSVYWYQQSLDQGLQFLIQYYNGEERAKGNILERFSAQQFPDLHSELNLSSLELGDSALYFCASSVDYSYEQYFGPGTRLTVT.